The entry that follows covers one TCR beta chain sequence. Its antigen is unknown. The CDR3 covers 13 residues. Germline values: CDR1 DFQATT, CDR2 SNEGSKA (reference sequence). The entry originates in a study of blood T cells in healthy people across ages. Study-wide findings and caveats: Across samples, TCR beta diversity tracked strongly with naive T cell percentage. PBMCs went unsorted, and a conclusive naive versus antigen-experienced comparison was therefore prevented.

The authors ran a second PCR of roughly 6 to 12 cycles using a sample-barcoded 5' primer and a J-beta primer mix. A template-switch adaptor with 12 random nucleotides tagged each cDNA molecule. TCRdb independently ran MiXCR on the 5' RACE reads; one entry per CDR3 protein. Here the sample spans about 670,000 distinct CDR3 sequences, 35% to 50% being singletons. Sequences were obtained from blood. The origin of this receptor is a man aged 80 or over in good health. The chain links TRBV20-1 to TRBJ2-4; 10 nucleotides line up with TRBD1. The J call is uncertain, as TRBJ2-7 better fits the DNA end. CDR3 region: CSARSDRGREQYF. In DNA form, the CDR3 reads TGCAGTGCTAGATCCGACAGGGGGCGCGAGCAGTACTTC.